What follows are 24 T cell receptor beta chains derived from one specimen sequenced in a study of CD8 T cells in ankylosing spondylitis. TCRdb redid the calling of the 5' RACE reads with MiXCR, one entry per CDR3 protein. The sample yields 150,000 to 250,000 distinct CDR3 sequences, roughly 13% seen once. The sequenced sample was blood, either unsorted or a sorted T cell fraction (not recorded which). These receptors originate from a male donor with ankylosing spondylitis or in good health (not recorded which).

The V gene is TRBV19, the J gene TRBJ1-4; 7 bases are a match to TRBD1. With 7 bases clipped from V and 3 bases from J, the junction kept 5 bases outside the gene matches. Germline V gene sequence: CDR1 LNHDA, CDR2 SQIVND (reference sequence). CDR3 length: 14 amino acids. CDR3 protein: CASTPTGSNEKLFF. The CDR3, as DNA: TGTGCCAGTACCCCGACAGGGTCTAATGAAAAACTGTTTTTT.

This clonotype was recorded at least ten times. The chain has TRBV5-1 and TRBJ2-7; 9 bases are shared with TRBD1. CDR1 and CDR2 from the germline V gene are SGHRS and YFSETQ. The CDR3 contains 15 residues. V shed 5 bases, J shed 5 bases, and the junction held 11 bases outside the gene matches. For the CDR3, the DNA is TGCGCCAGCAGACTTCTTCCGGGACAGGGCAACGAGCAGTACTTC. This sequence encodes CASRLLPGQGNEQYF.

The V and J genes are TRBV27 and TRBJ2-7; 8 bases map to TRBD1. The CDR3 totals 13 residues. In germline, CDR1 is MNHEY, CDR2 SMNVEV (reference sequence). V was pared by 5 bases and J by 3 bases, with 3 bases of the junction left unmatched. The CDR3 loop reads CASSRTGFYEQYF. DNA of the CDR3: TGTGCCAGCAGTCGGACAGGGTTCTACGAGCAGTACTTC.

The gene calls are TRBV5-5 and TRBJ2-3; D unclear. The germline V gene encodes CDR1 SGHKS and CDR2 YYEKEE (reference sequence). Between the trimmed V and J ends, which lost 1 base and 0 bases, there was a span of 9 bases. The CDR3 sequence is 15 residues long. CDR3 nucleotide sequence: TGTGCCAGCAGCTTGTCAGTGACTAGCACAGATACGCAGTATTTT. This encodes CASSLSVTSTDTQYF.

The gene calls are TRBV7-2 and TRBJ2-1; the D gene could be TRBD1 or TRBD2 (6 bases each). CDR1 is SGHTA and CDR2 is FQGNSA in the germline V gene. The CDR3 extends over 16 amino acids. Trimming stripped 1 base from V and 8 bases from J, with 18 bases between. The CDR3 protein is CASSLESGQGGHEQFF. DNA of the CDR3: TGTGCCAGCAGCTTAGAGTCGGGGCAAGGGGGGCATGAGCAGTTCTTC. The variable domain in full, completed from reference TRBV7-2 and TRBJ2-1, reads GAGVSQSPSNKVTEKGKDVELRCDPISGHTALYWYRQSLGQGLEFLIYFQGNSAPDKSGLPSDRFSAERTGGSVSTLTIQRTQQEDSAVYLCASSLESGQGGHEQFFGPGTRLTVL.

The chain joins TRBV7-9 to TRBJ2-7; D possibly corresponds to TRBD2 (7 bases). The CDR3 extends over 14 amino acids. Germline lookup yields CDR1 SEHNR and CDR2 FQNEAQ (reference sequence). Trimming cost V 3 bases and J 2 bases, with 11 bases left between them. This chain's CDR3 is CASSLGGQTYEQYF. In DNA, the CDR3 is TGTGCCAGCAGCTTGGGGGGGCAAACCTACGAGCAGTACTTC.

This clonotype was detected a few times. This CDR3 is CSVVGTGGISDTQYF. The DNA of the CDR3 is TGCAGCGTTGTAGGGACAGGGGGGATCTCAGATACGCAGTATTTT. This chain joins TRBV29-1 and TRBJ2-3; 11 bases map to TRBD1. V lost 4 bases, J lost 4 bases, and 7 bases stayed unmatched. The CDR3 is made up of 15 amino acids. Germline lookup yields CDR1 SQVTM and CDR2 ANQGSEA.

There are a few counts of this clonotype. The chain joins TRBV6-1 to TRBJ2-7; 10 bases are a match to TRBD2. CDR3 length: 15 amino acids. V lost 0 bases to trimming and J lost 3 bases; unmatched junction nucleotides: 2. Germline-derived CDR1 and CDR2 are MNHNS and SASEGT. As DNA, the CDR3 is TGTGCCAGCAGTGAAGCCTCTAGCGGGAGCTACGAGCAGTACTTC. This translates into CASSEASSGSYEQYF.

This clonotype has only a few counts. The chain couples TRBV7-7 to TRBJ2-7; 13 positions agree with TRBD2. There are 17 residues in the CDR3. Germline V gene data show CDR1 as SSHAT and CDR2 as FNYEAQ (reference sequence). After removal of 5 bases from V and 2 bases from J, the junction contained 9 bases not matched to a gene. The CDR3 DNA sequence: TGTGCCAGCAGCAGGACCCTGACTAGCGGGGGGCCCTACGAGCAGTACTTC. Translation: CASSRTLTSGGPYEQYF.

In this sample, this clonotype turned up many times. The rearrangement joins TRBV29-1 to TRBJ2-6; perhaps TRBD1 as D (6 bases). The V gene lost 5 bases and the J gene lost 0 bases, with 14 bases spanning the gap. The CDR3 sequence is 16 residues long. CDR1 and CDR2 (germline): SQVTM, ANQGSEA. This chain's CDR3 is CSVSGQTYSGANVLTF. The CDR3 region has the DNA TGCAGCGTTTCAGGACAGACCTACTCTGGGGCCAACGTCCTGACTTTC.

The CDR3 spells CATSEPGLPDTQYF. The CDR3 coding sequence is TGTGCCACCAGTGAGCCCGGACTGCCGGATACGCAGTATTTT. This chain links TRBV24-1 with TRBJ2-3; D is possibly TRBD2 (5 bases). Germline V gene sequence: CDR1 KGHDR, CDR2 SFDVKD. The V end lost 4 bases, the J end lost 6 bases, and 13 bases lay between the germline ends. The length of the CDR3 is 14 residues.

The table lists this clonotype with a few counts. The chain carries TRBV30 and TRBJ2-3, with 8 bases matching TRBD1. The V segment lost 0 bases and the J segment 6 bases; nucleotides outside the gene matches: 5. The CDR3 totals 14 residues. Germline CDR1 reads GTSNPN; CDR2 reads SVGIG (reference sequence). The CDR3 here is CAWSVRTGRDTQYF. As DNA, the CDR3 is TGTGCCTGGAGTGTACGGACAGGGAGGGATACGCAGTATTTT.

DNA of the CDR3: TGTGCCACCAGCTGGGAGAGGGCCACCGGGGAGCTGTTTTTT. This gives the protein CATSWERATGELFF. The chain is built from TRBV15 and TRBJ2-2, with D possibly being TRBD2 (5 bases). This CDR3 comprises 14 residues. Germline V gene lookup returns CDR1 LNHNV and CDR2 YYDKDF (reference sequence). V lost 5 bases, J lost 4 bases, and 11 bases lay in between.

The CDR3, as DNA: TGCGCCAGCAGACCGGACGGTAACACTGAAGCTTTCTTT. Translating gives CASRPDGNTEAFF. V and J are TRBV5-1 and TRBJ1-1; D remains unclear. Trimming removed 5 bases at V and 2 bases at J, with 10 bases between. Germline loops: CDR1 SGHRS, CDR2 YFSETQ. The CDR3 totals 13 residues.

Only a few counts were recorded for this clonotype. The V and J genes are TRBV19 and TRBJ2-6, with D tentatively TRBD2 (6 bases). The CDR3 sequence is 16 residues long. Per the germline V gene, CDR1 is LNHDA and CDR2 is SQIVND (reference sequence). The V gene lost 0 bases and the J gene lost 4 bases, with 10 bases spanning the gap. CDR3 loop: CASSIDGGSGANVLTF. Written as DNA, the CDR3 is TGTGCCAGTAGTATAGACGGGGGATCCGGGGCCAACGTCCTGACTTTC.

This clonotype was observed a handful of times. The V and J genes are TRBV5-1 and TRBJ2-3; 9 bases agree with TRBD2. The length of the CDR3 is 17 residues. V gave up 3 bases and J gave up 6 bases; unmatched junction bases: 14. The germline CDR1 and CDR2 sequences are SGHRS and YFSETQ. The CDR3 DNA follows: TGCGCCAGCAGCTCTCTTTTTAATAGCGGGAGAGTTGATACGCAGTATTTT. Its protein product is CASSSLFNSGRVDTQYF.

This clonotype showed up many times. The chain carries TRBV6-1 and TRBJ1-1; D is uncertain. V lost 2 bases and J lost 4, with 14 bases in between. Germline V lookup: CDR1 MNHNS, CDR2 SASEGT. The CDR3 runs 15 residues. The CDR3 reads CASSESFGEATEAFF. CDR3 nucleotides: TGTGCCAGCAGTGAAAGTTTCGGGGAGGCCACTGAAGCTTTCTTT.

This clonotype was counted between two and nine times. The V gene is TRBV10-3, the J gene TRBJ2-2; TRBD2 aligns across 8 bases. Germline lookup yields CDR1 ENHRY and CDR2 SYGVKD. V was clipped by 5 bases and J by 5 bases; unmatched bases: 7. The CDR3 is made up of 15 amino acids. The CDR3 loop reads CAISPAGEGTGELFF. CDR3 nucleotides: TGTGCCATCAGTCCAGCGGGAGAGGGGACCGGGGAGCTGTTTTTT.

About this clonotype itself: This could be a read error, since a much larger clone is one nucleotide away. This chain joins TRBV7-7 and TRBJ2-1; 13 bases align to TRBD2. CDR1 and CDR2 from the germline V gene are SSHAT and FNYEAQ (reference sequence). This CDR3 has 15 amino acids. This CDR3 is CASSHRLAGGNQQFF. The CDR3 DNA is TGTGCCAGCAGCCATAGACTAGCGGGGGGCAATCAGCAGTTCTTC.

This clonotype came up a few times. The chain has TRBV7-8 and TRBJ2-2; 9 nucleotides agree with TRBD2. V shed 1 base, J shed 1 base, and the junction held 4 bases outside the gene matches. Germline CDR1 is SGHVS and CDR2 is FQNEAQ. The CDR3 has 17 amino acids. This CDR3 reads CASSLVLAGLNTGELFF. In nucleotides, the CDR3 is TGTGCCAGCAGCTTAGTCCTAGCGGGATTGAACACCGGGGAGCTGTTTTTT.

A note on this clonotype: The germline gene is not matched at one end of the junction; a read error may be the cause. The chain is built from TRBV20-1 and TRBJ2-5; possible D gene TRBD2, 5 bases. Looked up from germline, CDR1 is DFQATT and CDR2 is SNEGSKA (reference sequence). This CDR3 spans 16 amino acids. The DNA for the CDR3 is TGCTGTGCTAGAGACCCGGGGAGCAGCCAGTTGGAGACCCAGTACTTC. The encoded protein is CCARDPGSSQLETQYF.

In its sample, this clonotype was seen many times. The chain recombines TRBV29-1 with TRBJ2-7; D might be TRBD1 or TRBD2, each matching 7 bases. CDR3 length: 12 residues. Per germline, CDR1 SQVTM and CDR2 ANQGSEA. The CDR3 loop is CSVWGQRGEQYF. In DNA, the CDR3 is TGCAGTGTCTGGGGACAGCGGGGCGAGCAGTACTTC.

This clonotype occurred a few times. The J gene is TRBJ2-3, the V gene TRBV29-1, with D unclear. The V gene's germline CDR1 is SQVTM and CDR2 ANQGSEA. The CDR3 is 13 residues long. V shed 8 bases and J shed 0 bases, with 12 bases lying between them. The CDR3 DNA reads TGCAGCTCGGACCCGACTAGCACAGATACGCAGTATTTT. It yields the protein CSSDPTSTDTQYF.

This clonotype was counted only a few times. V and J are TRBV6-1 and TRBJ2-2; D is unclear. Germline CDR1 reads MNHNS; CDR2 reads SASEGT. The CDR3 extends over 15 amino acids. Trimming shortened V by 3 bases and J by 4 bases, and 12 bases separated the two germline ends. The CDR3 loop is CASSDYRMATGELFF. CDR3 DNA sequence: TGTGCCAGCAGTGACTATAGGATGGCCACCGGGGAGCTGTTTTTT.